A selection of T cell receptor beta chains follows, all from one sample in a study of shared clonotypes between healthy human individuals. TCRdb's table, derived via immunoSEQ multiplex PCR, lists solely in-frame clones and lacks some. The profile shows about 180,000 clones, around 93% of them singletons. What was sequenced was naive CD4+ T cells sorted from blood. The receptors originated from a woman in her 30s in good health. Each CDR3 is given with its conserved first and last residue. The D gene is left open where the match is weak. The listing skips clone size in some rows; elsewhere it reads once, few, many or a size class.

V gene: TRBV10-2; clone size: NA; D gene: NA; J gene: TRBJ2-1; CDR3 DNA: TGCGCCAGCAGTATCAGGGGCTCATACGACAATGAGCAGTTCTTC; CDR3 protein: CASSIRGSYDNEQFF
V gene: TRBV5-1; clone size: NA; D gene: NA; J gene: TRBJ2-7; CDR3 DNA: TGCGCCAGCAGCACGGACCTCAGAGAGTCCCAGTACTTC; CDR3 protein: CASSTDLRESQYF
V gene: TRBV7-6; clone size: NA; D gene: NA; J gene: TRBJ2-6; CDR3 DNA: TGTGCCAGCAGCTTGGGGATTGTGGGGGCCAACGTCCTGACTTTC; CDR3 protein: CASSLGIVGANVLTF
V gene: TRBV23-1; clone size: NA; D gene: TRBD1; J gene: TRBJ1-5; CDR3 DNA: TGCGCCAGCAGTCATTGTTCACAGGGGAACAATCAGCCCCAGCATTTT; CDR3 protein: CASSHCSQGNNQPQHF
V gene: TRBV18; clone size: NA; D gene: NA; J gene: TRBJ2-7; CDR3 DNA: TGTGCCAGCTCGCCGGGACCTACCTACGAGCAGTACTTC; CDR3 protein: CASSPGPTYEQYF
V gene: TRBV27; clone size: NA; D gene: TRBD2; J gene: TRBJ2-7; CDR3 DNA: TGTGCCAGCAGTTTATCGTGGCTAGCGGGAACCTACGAGCAGTACTTC; CDR3 protein: CASSLSWLAGTYEQYF
V gene: TRBV5-4; clone size: NA; D gene: TRBD1; J gene: TRBJ2-7; CDR3 DNA: TGTGCCAGCAGCCGAGGACAGGGGCCCTACGAGCAGTACTTC; CDR3 protein: CASSRGQGPYEQYF
V gene: TRBV28; clone size: few; D gene: NA; J gene: TRBJ2-7; CDR3 DNA: TGTGCCAGCAGTCACGGGACGCCCTCCTACGAGCAGTACTTC; CDR3 protein: CASSHGTPSYEQYF
V gene: TRBV27; clone size: NA; D gene: NA; J gene: TRBJ2-7; CDR3 DNA: TGTGCCAGCAAGACTAGGTCAAGCTCCTACGAGCAGTACTTC; CDR3 protein: CASKTRSSSYEQYF
V gene: TRBV21-1; clone size: NA; D gene: NA; J gene: TRBJ1-2; CDR3 DNA: TGTGCCAGCAGCTCGCCGAAATTTGGCTACACCTTC; CDR3 protein: CASSSPKFGYTF
V gene: TRBV14; clone size: NA; D gene: NA; J gene: TRBJ1-4; CDR3 DNA: TGTGCCAGCAGCCAGGGGGCGGTTGAAAAACTGTTTTTT; CDR3 protein: CASSQGAVEKLFF
V gene: TRBV9; clone size: NA; D gene: NA; J gene: TRBJ1-2; CDR3 DNA: TGTGCCAGCAGCGTTGGGGGCACCAGCTATGGCTACACCTTC; CDR3 protein: CASSVGGTSYGYTF
V gene: TRBV10-2; clone size: NA; D gene: NA; J gene: TRBJ2-7; CDR3 DNA: TGCGCCAGCAAAGACGGGACGGCGGGATCCTACGAGCAGTACTTC; CDR3 protein: CASKDGTAGSYEQYF
V gene: TRBV6-6; clone size: NA; D gene: NA; J gene: TRBJ1-2; CDR3 DNA: TGTGCCAGCAGTCCTGACAGGTTACCTTATGGCTACACCTTC; CDR3 protein: CASSPDRLPYGYTF
V gene: TRBV29-1; clone size: NA; D gene: NA; J gene: TRBJ2-2; CDR3 DNA: TGCAGCGTTGGGGACGCCGGGGAGCTGTTTTTT; CDR3 protein: CSVGDAGELFF
V gene: TRBV29-1; clone size: NA; D gene: NA; J gene: TRBJ2-1; CDR3 DNA: TGCAGCGTTGAAGAACTAGAAGATCAGTTCTTC; CDR3 protein: CSVEELEDQFF
V gene: TRBV7-9; clone size: NA; D gene: NA; J gene: TRBJ1-4; CDR3 DNA: TGTGCCAGCAGCTTAGGGCAGGGCTTGGATAATGAAAAACTGTTTTTT; CDR3 protein: CASSLGQGLDNEKLFF
V gene: TRBV19; clone size: NA; D gene: NA; J gene: TRBJ1-3; CDR3 DNA: TGTGCCAGTAGTCAGTTCGGACAGATCTCTGGAAACACCATATATTTT; CDR3 protein: CASSQFGQISGNTIYF
V gene: TRBV7-9; clone size: NA; D gene: NA; J gene: TRBJ1-1; CDR3 DNA: TGTGCCAGCAGCCCTCAGACAGGAATAAACGCTGAAGCTTTCTTT; CDR3 protein: CASSPQTGINAEAFF
V gene: TRBV9; clone size: NA; D gene: TRBD2; J gene: TRBJ2-5; CDR3 DNA: TGTGCCAGCAGCGACGGAATAATTAGCGGGGCAGGAGAGACCCAGTACTTC; CDR3 protein: CASSDGIISGAGETQYF
V gene: TRBV7-3; clone size: NA; D gene: NA; J gene: TRBJ2-6; CDR3 DNA: TGTGCCAGCAGCTTAACTGAAGGGGCTGGGGCCAACGTCCTGACTTTC; CDR3 protein: CASSLTEGAGANVLTF
V gene: TRBV28; clone size: once; D gene: TRBD1; J gene: TRBJ1-4; CDR3 DNA: TGTGCCAGCAGCCGAGCGGGGACAGGGCTAGAAAAACTGTTTTTT; CDR3 protein: CASSRAGTGLEKLFF
V gene: TRBV5-1; clone size: NA; D gene: NA; J gene: TRBJ2-7; CDR3 DNA: TGCGCCAGCGCTGAAACCGAGGATTACGAGCAGTACTTC; CDR3 protein: CASAETEDYEQYF
V gene: TRBV19; clone size: NA; D gene: TRBD1; J gene: TRBJ1-3; CDR3 DNA: TGTGCCAGTCGACAGGGAGCTGGAAACACCATATATTTT; CDR3 protein: CASRQGAGNTIYF
V gene: TRBV25-1; clone size: NA; D gene: NA; J gene: TRBJ1-4; CDR3 DNA: TGTGCCAGCAGTGAATATGGGGGTAGGGATGAAAAACTGTTTTTT; CDR3 protein: CASSEYGGRDEKLFF
V gene: TRBV4-1; clone size: once; D gene: NA; J gene: TRBJ2-7; CDR3 DNA: TGCGCCAGTAGCACTCAGGATTACTACGAGCAGTACTTC; CDR3 protein: CASSTQDYYEQYF
V gene: TRBV10-3; clone size: once; D gene: NA; J gene: TRBJ2-7; CDR3 DNA: TGTGCCATCAGTGTGCCGGGCACCTACGAGCAGTACTTC; CDR3 protein: CAISVPGTYEQYF
V gene: TRBV28; clone size: NA; D gene: NA; J gene: TRBJ2-7; CDR3 DNA: TGTGCCAGCAGTTTGTGGGCTAGTGTCACCTACGAGCAGTACTTC; CDR3 protein: CASSLWASVTYEQYF
V gene: TRBV11-3; clone size: once; D gene: NA; J gene: TRBJ2-7; CDR3 DNA: TGTGCCAGCAGCTTAGGCGGGGAGCGGTCCTACGAGCAGTACTTC; CDR3 protein: CASSLGGERSYEQYF
V gene: TRBV1; clone size: NA; D gene: NA; J gene: TRBJ2-7; CDR3 DNA: TGCACCAGCAGCCAAGATCCCAGCTCCTACGAGCAGTACTTC; CDR3 protein: CTSSQDPSSYEQYF
V gene: TRBV14; clone size: NA; D gene: NA; J gene: TRBJ2-2; CDR3 DNA: TGTGCCAGCAGCAGCACCGGGGAGCTGTTTTTT; CDR3 protein: CASSSTGELFF
V gene: TRBV28; clone size: NA; D gene: NA; J gene: TRBJ1-5; CDR3 DNA: TGTGCCAGCAGTTTATATGCGGGGAATCAGCCCCAGCATTTT; CDR3 protein: CASSLYAGNQPQHF
V gene: TRBV7-9; clone size: NA; D gene: TRBD1; J gene: TRBJ2-5; CDR3 DNA: TGTGCCAGCAGCTCGGGACAGTTAGAGCAGTACTTC; CDR3 protein: CASSSGQLEQYF
V gene: TRBV6-6; clone size: NA; D gene: NA; J gene: TRBJ2-7; CDR3 DNA: TGTGCCAGCGGCGAAAGTACAGGGATTCCCTACGAGCAGTACTTC; CDR3 protein: CASGESTGIPYEQYF
V gene: TRBV15; clone size: NA; D gene: TRBD1; J gene: TRBJ2-7; CDR3 DNA: TGTGCCACCAGCAGGGGACAGGGGACCTACGAGCAGTACTTC; CDR3 protein: CATSRGQGTYEQYF
V gene: TRBV18; clone size: NA; D gene: NA; J gene: TRBJ1-2; CDR3 DNA: TGTGCCAGCTCACCGGGGACACCCACTAACTATGGCTACACCTTC; CDR3 protein: CASSPGTPTNYGYTF
V gene: TRBV11-2; clone size: NA; D gene: NA; J gene: TRBJ1-4; CDR3 DNA: TGTGCCAGCAGCTTAAGTGGGGTCGGGTCGGAAAAACTGTTTTTT; CDR3 protein: CASSLSGVGSEKLFF
V gene: TRBV5-6; clone size: NA; D gene: TRBD2; J gene: TRBJ2-1; CDR3 DNA: TGTGCCAGCAGCATTGGACTAGCGGGCTACAATGAGCAGTTCTTC; CDR3 protein: CASSIGLAGYNEQFF